The entry that follows covers one TCR beta chain sequence. Its antigen is as yet unknown. 13 Jbeta primers and 60 Vbeta primers were used for the PCR. The table came from immunoSEQ multiplex PCR; TCRdb's copy has only in-frame clones and leaves some out. The table has under 150,000 clones, 75% to 85% seen once. This entry comes from a study of cytomegalovirus exposure and HLA in healthy donors. Regarding the study as a whole: The investigators catalogued 150 to 200 TCR beta chains as cytomegalovirus-associated. A few CMV-associated chains were confirmed in vitro to be specific for CMV antigens. When the data were analyzed later, several of the most significant clusters appeared to be linked to common viral pathogens.

Sequencing was done on a sample of PBMCs. The source is a man aged 45 to 65 in good health and CMV-seronegative.

The CDR3 is CASMVAGPTF. DNA for the CDR3: TGTGCCAGCATGGTGGCAGGTCCTACCTTC. V usage is TRBV6-4 and J usage is TRBJ1-2; no firm D call. The CDR3 has 10 residues. The germline V and J ends were trimmed by 7 bases and 14 bases, with 14 bases remaining between them. Germline CDR1 is MRHNA and CDR2 is SNTAGT.